The entry that follows covers one T cell receptor beta chain sequence. Which antigen it targets is not known. No base-level quality is on record; no much larger clone is a single base apart. The source of the sample is a study of shared clonotypes between healthy human individuals (dated by TCRdb to 2020 to 2022). Background on the whole study: Three men and a couple of women, aged 18 to 49 years, made up the cohort. To estimate repertoire size and how much clonotype sharing occurs between individuals, the study deeply sequenced the blood TCR repertoires of 4 to 6 healthy adults. To increase sequencing depth and limit assay-specific biases, TCR repertoire library preparation and sequencing were carried out by different laboratories using diverse techniques. Each donor's leukapheresis produced roughly between roughly 0.9 and 9 billion PBMCs. For each donor, CD4 naive and CD4 memory were each run on three plates, CD8 naive on two plates, and CD8 memory on one plate. The paper as a whole reports these results and caveats: Pairwise subsampling indicated that sequencing depth was expected to affect the degree of clonotype sharing among donors. Across a handful of donors, around 5.4% of naive CD4, roughly 3.5% of naive CD8, 2% to 2.5% of memory CD4, and approximately 0.4% of memory CD8 clonotypes were shared. Sampling was restricted to blood, and TCR repertoires in tissues likely differ from the TCR repertoires found in blood. The genetic and exposure-history diversity represented was limited by the small number of donors. Even with the large sequencing depth, rarefaction of the sorted-subset datasets indicated that sequencing was incomplete. Naive subsets generally had larger estimated clonotype richness than memory subsets did. Compared with non-shared clonotypes, clonotypes shared by all four sorted-subset donors had higher generation probabilities.

From the cysteine up to the phenylalanine, the CDR3 has a length of 14 residues. Solely the CDR3 DNA is kept, with 42 bases framed from the first base. V has 3 bases trimmed and J has 10 bases trimmed; junction bases matching no gene number 4. Looking up the germline V gene (reference sequence) yields CDR1 SGHNT and CDR2 YYREEE. Using the deep immunoSEQ assay, TCR CDR3 regions were amplified from genomic DNA by multiplex PCR. For each cell subset, the extracted genomic DNA was distributed evenly across all wells of several immunoSEQ 96-well plates, and each plate served as one replicate. Each replicate PCR for sorted subsets received roughly 0.2 ug genomic DNA, equal to roughly 30,000 T cell genomes. Purified libraries were quantified with a Qubit 3.0 fluorometer, sized on a Bioanalyzer 2100, and re-quantified with the KAPA Library Quantification kit. A separate single-read 150-cycle Illumina NextSeq 550 flow cell was used to sequence each immunoSEQ 96-well plate. Regarding the original processing steps: Because the immunoSEQ output included only junctional sequences and no quality scores, the filtering could not be the same as the filtering used for full-length reads. To assign V/J genes and CDR3, sequences were annotated using PyIR, a Python wrapper for IgBLAST v1.9, with IMGT germline references. Any read was removed if the V/J assignment was weak (E-value above 1e-6), the CDR3 was missing, or the read contained stop codons, out-of-frame junctions, or ambiguous translated residues. V3J clonotypes were defined as sequences sharing an identical inferred V gene, J gene, and CDR3 amino acid sequence. To compute the percentage overlap between repertoires, the number of shared unique clonotypes was divided by the size of the smaller repertoire. Three approaches were used to assess repertoire richness: RTK rarefaction, the Chao1 estimator, and Recon v2.1 estimates of unobserved clonotypes. Generation probabilities were computed with OLGA for all TCRbeta clonotypes obtained by the gDNA method from a few donors. Here the immuneACCESS table is served through TCRdb, limited to in-frame sequences with V and J called. Missing clones are a known gap in these copies; in checked studies unresolved V genes cover under half, and the rest lacks a known reason. V, J and clone size were drawn from that table, and D and trimming were deduced from the DNA. The sample table contains 2 million to 2.5 million clones; only one count was recorded for 92% of them. The top ten constitute 0.37% of the sample.

The donors were healthy, HIV-negative adults who had no recently reported acute infections or vaccinations. All donors were Caucasian adults living in Nashville, Tennessee, USA. Magnetic negative selection was used to enrich CD4+ T cells, after which naive cells were positively selected on CD45RA and the negative fraction became the memory subset. Blood was obtained by leukapheresis, after which PBMCs were separated by Ficoll-Histopaque density gradient centrifugation and cryopreserved in liquid nitrogen vapor phase. Purity and quantity of every magnetically sorted T cell population were checked by analytical flow cytometry. From each sorted fraction, genomic DNA was isolated and quantified by UV absorbance on a Nanodrop 2000c.

The chain joins TRBV5-4 to TRBJ2-1, with TRBD2 identical over 13 junction bases. The sequence derives from a man younger than 35 in good health. Some clones in this sample may be carry-over from other donors' samples. Source material: naive CD4+ T cells from PBMCs. The cell subset or site label, as the study defines it: CD45RA+ positively selected. CDR3 sequence: CASSSRTSGREQFF. The sequenced DNA: TGTGCCAGCAGCTCCCGGACTAGCGGGAGAGAGCAGTTCTTC.